Sequencing of this T cell receptor beta chain was carried out in a study of T cells in Graves' hyperthyroidism and ophthalmopathy. Aged 18 to 65, the patients had hyperthyroidism that was newly diagnosed and had lasted under 2 months. The authors obtained PBMCs from 10 ml of fresh peripheral blood. This clonotype has ten or more counts. Authors of the study amplified TCR beta CDR3 regions from RNA transcripts. HTBI primers were the set used in a first-round RT-PCR of the TCR CDR3. One entry per CDR3 protein results from TCRdb running MiXCR on the multiplex PCR reads. The table shows 400,000 to 600,000 distinct CDR3 sequences, with roughly 20% occurring only once. Sample: blood. This TCR was recovered from a man aged 18 to 29 with Graves' hyperthyroidism.

The CDR3 DNA sequence: TGTGCCAGCAGAGATTCAGGGCGGGGCGAGCAGTACTTC. The encoded protein is CASRDSGRGEQYF. The V and J genes are TRBV28 and TRBJ2-7, with a tentative D call TRBD2 (6 bases). Between the trimmed V and J ends, which lost 6 bases and 6 bases, there was a span of 15 bases. Germline CDR1 MDHEN, CDR2 SYDVKM. This CDR3 is built from 13 residues.